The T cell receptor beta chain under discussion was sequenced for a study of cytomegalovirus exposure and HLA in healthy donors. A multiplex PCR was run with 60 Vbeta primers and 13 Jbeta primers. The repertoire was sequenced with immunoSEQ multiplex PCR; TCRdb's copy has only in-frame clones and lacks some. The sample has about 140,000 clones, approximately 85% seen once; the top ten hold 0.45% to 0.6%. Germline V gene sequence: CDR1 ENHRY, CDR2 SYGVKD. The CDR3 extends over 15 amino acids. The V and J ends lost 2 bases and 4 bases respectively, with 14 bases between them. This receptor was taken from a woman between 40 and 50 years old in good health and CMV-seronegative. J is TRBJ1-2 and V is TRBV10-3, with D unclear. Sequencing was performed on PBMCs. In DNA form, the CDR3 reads TGTGCCATCAGTGAGCCGGATTCGGGGATCTATGGCTACACCTTC. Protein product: CAISEPDSGIYGYTF.